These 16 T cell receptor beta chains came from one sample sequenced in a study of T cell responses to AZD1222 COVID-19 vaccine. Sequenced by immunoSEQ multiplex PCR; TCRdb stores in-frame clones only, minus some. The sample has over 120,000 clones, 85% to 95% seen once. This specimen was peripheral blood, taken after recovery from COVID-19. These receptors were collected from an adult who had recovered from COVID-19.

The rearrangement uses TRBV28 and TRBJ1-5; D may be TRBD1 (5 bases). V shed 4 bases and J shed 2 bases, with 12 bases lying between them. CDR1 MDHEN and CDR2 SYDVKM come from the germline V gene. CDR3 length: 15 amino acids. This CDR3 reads CASSSGGVGNQPQHF. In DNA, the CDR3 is TGTGCCAGCAGTTCCGGGGGAGTGGGCAATCAGCCCCAGCATTTT.

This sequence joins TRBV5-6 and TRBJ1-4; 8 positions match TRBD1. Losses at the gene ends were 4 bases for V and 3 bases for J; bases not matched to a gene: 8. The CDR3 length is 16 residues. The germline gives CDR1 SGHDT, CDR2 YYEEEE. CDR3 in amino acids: CASSIKDRVSNEKLFF. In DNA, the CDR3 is TGTGCCAGCAGCATAAAGGACAGGGTCTCTAATGAAAAACTGTTTTTT.

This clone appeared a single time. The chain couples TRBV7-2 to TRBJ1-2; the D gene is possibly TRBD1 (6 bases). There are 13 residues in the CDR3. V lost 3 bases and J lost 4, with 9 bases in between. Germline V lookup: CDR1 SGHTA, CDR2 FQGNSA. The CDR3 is CASSLTGSYGYTF. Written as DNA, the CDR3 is TGTGCCAGCAGCTTGACAGGATCCTATGGCTACACCTTC.

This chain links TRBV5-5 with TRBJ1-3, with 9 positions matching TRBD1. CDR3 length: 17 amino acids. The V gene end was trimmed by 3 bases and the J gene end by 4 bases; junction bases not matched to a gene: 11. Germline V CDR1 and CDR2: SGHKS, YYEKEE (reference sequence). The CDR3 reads CASSSIPDRGDGNTIYF. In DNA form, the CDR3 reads TGTGCCAGCAGCTCTATACCGGACAGGGGAGACGGAAACACCATATATTTT.

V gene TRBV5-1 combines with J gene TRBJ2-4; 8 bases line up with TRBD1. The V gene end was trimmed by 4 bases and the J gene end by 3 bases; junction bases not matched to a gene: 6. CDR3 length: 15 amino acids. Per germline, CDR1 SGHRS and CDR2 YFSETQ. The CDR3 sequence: CASSQGQVGKNIQYF. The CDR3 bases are TGCGCCAGCAGCCAGGGACAGGTCGGCAAAAACATTCAGTACTTC.

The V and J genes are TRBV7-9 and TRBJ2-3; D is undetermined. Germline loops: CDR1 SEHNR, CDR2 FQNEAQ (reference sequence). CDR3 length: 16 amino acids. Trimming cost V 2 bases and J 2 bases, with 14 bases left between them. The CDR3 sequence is CASSLFYKVHTDTQYF. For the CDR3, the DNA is TGTGCCAGCAGCTTATTCTACAAGGTGCACACAGATACGCAGTATTTT.

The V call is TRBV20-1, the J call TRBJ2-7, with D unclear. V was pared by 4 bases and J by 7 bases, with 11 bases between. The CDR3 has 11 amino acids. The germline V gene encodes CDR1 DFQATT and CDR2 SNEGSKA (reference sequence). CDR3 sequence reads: CSATPSSEQYF. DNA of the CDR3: TGCAGTGCTACCCCATCGTCGGAGCAGTACTTC.

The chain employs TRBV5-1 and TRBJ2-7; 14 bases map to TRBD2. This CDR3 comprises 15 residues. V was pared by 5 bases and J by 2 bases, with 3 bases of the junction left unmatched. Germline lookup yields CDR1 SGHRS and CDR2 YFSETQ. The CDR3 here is CASSRLAGGPYEQYF. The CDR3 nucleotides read TGCGCCAGCAGTAGACTAGCGGGAGGGCCCTACGAGCAGTACTTC.

CDR3 in DNA: TGCGCCAGCAGCTTGACTGGGATCGGGAACACTGAAGCTTTCTTT. Protein sequence: CASSLTGIGNTEAFF. The V call is TRBV5-1, the J call TRBJ1-1, with D unresolved. The germline CDR1 and CDR2 sequences are SGHRS and YFSETQ. Deletions cut 1 base from V and 1 base from J, with 11 bases between. The CDR3 sequence is 15 residues long.

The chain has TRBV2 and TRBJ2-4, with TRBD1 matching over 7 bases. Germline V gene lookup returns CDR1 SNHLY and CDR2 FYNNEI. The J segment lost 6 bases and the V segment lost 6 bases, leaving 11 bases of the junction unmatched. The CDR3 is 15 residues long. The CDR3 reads CASSVTGVVRNIQYF. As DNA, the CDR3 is TGTGCCAGCAGCGTAACAGGGGTCGTACGAAACATTCAGTACTTC.

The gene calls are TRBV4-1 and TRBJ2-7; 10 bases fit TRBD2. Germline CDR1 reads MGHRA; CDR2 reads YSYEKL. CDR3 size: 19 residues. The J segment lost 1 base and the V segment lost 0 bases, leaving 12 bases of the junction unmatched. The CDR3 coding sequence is TGCGCCAGCAGCCAAGATTCGATTCCGGGGACTAGCGTTTCCTACGAGCAGTACTTC. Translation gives CASSQDSIPGTSVSYEQYF.

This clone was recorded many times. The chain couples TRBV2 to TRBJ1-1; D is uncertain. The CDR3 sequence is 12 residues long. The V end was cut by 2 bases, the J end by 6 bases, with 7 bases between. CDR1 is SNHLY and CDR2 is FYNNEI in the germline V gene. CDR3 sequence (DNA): TGTGCCAGCAGTGAACGTCCCTCTGAAGCTTTCTTT. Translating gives CASSERPSEAFF.

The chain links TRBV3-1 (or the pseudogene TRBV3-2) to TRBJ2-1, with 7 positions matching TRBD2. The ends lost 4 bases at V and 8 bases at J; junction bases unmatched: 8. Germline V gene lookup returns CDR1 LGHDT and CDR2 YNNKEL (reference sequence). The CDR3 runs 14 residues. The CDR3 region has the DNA TGTGCCAGCAGCCTCGAACTAGCGTCGGATGAGCAGTTCTTC. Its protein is CASSLELASDEQFF.

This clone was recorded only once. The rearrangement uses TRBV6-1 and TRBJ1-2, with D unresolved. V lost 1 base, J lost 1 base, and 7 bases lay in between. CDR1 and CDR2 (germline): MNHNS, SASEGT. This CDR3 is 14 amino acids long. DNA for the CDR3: TGTGCCAGCAGTGAAGATCCTCTTAACTATGGCTACACCTTC. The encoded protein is CASSEDPLNYGYTF.

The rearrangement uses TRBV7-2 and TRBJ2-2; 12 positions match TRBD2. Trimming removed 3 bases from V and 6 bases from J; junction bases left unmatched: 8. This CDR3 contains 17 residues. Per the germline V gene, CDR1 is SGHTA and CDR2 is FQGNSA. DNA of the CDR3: TGTGCCAGCAGCTTCCCGACTAGCGGGAGCTCCGCCGGGGAGCTGTTTTTT. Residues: CASSFPTSGSSAGELFF. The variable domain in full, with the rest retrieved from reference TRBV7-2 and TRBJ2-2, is GAGVSQSPSNKVTEKGKDVELRCDPISGHTALYWYRQSLGQGLEFLIYFQGNSAPDKSGLPSDRFSAERTGGSVSTLTIQRTQQEDSAVYLCASSFPTSGSSAGELFFGEGSRLTVL.

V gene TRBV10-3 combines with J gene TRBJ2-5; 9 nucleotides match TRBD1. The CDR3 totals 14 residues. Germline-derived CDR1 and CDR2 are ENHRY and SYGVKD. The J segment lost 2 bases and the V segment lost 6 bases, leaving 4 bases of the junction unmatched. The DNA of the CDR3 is TGTGCCATCAGCAGGGACAGGGCTCAAGAGACCCAGTACTTC. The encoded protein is CAISRDRAQETQYF.